These 19 T cell receptor beta chains were all obtained from the same sample, sequenced in a study of PD-1 blockade in classical Hodgkin lymphoma. The time point here: newly diagnosed, previously untreated cHL patient sample. Starting with thawed PBMCs, CD4+ T cells were purified by magnetic negative selection. Assay used: immunoSEQ multiplex PCR; TCRdb lists only in-frame clones, some missing. The table includes nearly 25,000 clones, about 89% detected once. Material for sequencing was CD4+ T cells from blood. These TCRs come from a human donor with classical Hodgkin lymphoma.

The V gene is TRBV7-2, the J gene TRBJ1-1, with TRBD1 as a possible D gene (5 bases). The CDR3 is 14 residues long. Trimming took off 0 bases at V and 3 bases at J, with 8 bases between the two ends. Germline V CDR1 and CDR2: SGHTA, FQGNSA. The CDR3 DNA reads as TGTGCCAGCAGCTTAGCAGGGGCCTACACTGAAGCTTTCTTT. Its translation: CASSLAGAYTEAFF.

The V gene is TRBV9, the J gene TRBJ1-1; D gene uncertain. This CDR3 is 13 amino acids long. Between the trimmed V and J ends, which lost 4 bases and 1 base, there was a span of 8 bases. Per germline, CDR1 SGDLS and CDR2 YYNGEE. The CDR3 region is CASSRWENTEAFF. The CDR3 region has the DNA TGTGCCAGCAGCAGATGGGAGAACACTGAAGCTTTCTTT.

The chain carries TRBV13 and TRBJ2-5, with D unresolved. The V gene's germline CDR1 is PRHDT and CDR2 FYEKMQ (reference sequence). The V end was cut by 0 bases, the J end by 3 bases, with 11 bases between. The CDR3 has 15 amino acids. CDR3 residues: CASSLGSLRKETQYF. The DNA for the CDR3 is TGTGCCAGCAGCTTAGGATCGTTACGGAAAGAGACCCAGTACTTC.

The rearrangement uses TRBV5-1 and TRBJ2-2, with D possibly TRBD2 on 6 matching bases. The germline V gene encodes CDR1 SGHRS and CDR2 YFSETQ. This CDR3 has 16 residues. Trimming removed 0 bases from V and 1 base from J, with 10 bases in between. CDR3 residues: CASSLDGGVNTGELFF. Written as DNA, the CDR3 is TGCGCCAGCAGCTTGGATGGCGGGGTGAACACCGGGGAGCTGTTTTTT.

The gene calls are TRBV11-2 and TRBJ2-7; tentatively, D is TRBD2 (6 bases). V dropped 1 base and J dropped 2 bases, with 12 bases sitting between them. The CDR3 length is 15 residues. Germline lookup yields CDR1 SGHAT and CDR2 FQNNGV. The CDR3 sequence: CASSLVGTPAYEQYF. The CDR3 bases are TGTGCCAGCAGCTTAGTCGGGACTCCGGCCTACGAGCAGTACTTC.

The chain joins TRBV4-2 to TRBJ1-2, with TRBD1 matching 7 bases. V lost 3 bases to trimming and J lost 0 bases; unmatched junction nucleotides: 7. Germline V gene sequence: CDR1 LGHNA, CDR2 YNFKEQ. The CDR3 is 16 amino acids. CDR3 sequence (DNA): TGTGCCAGCAGCCATGGTCAGGGGGGGACTAACTATGGCTACACCTTC. It codes for CASSHGQGGTNYGYTF.

The V and J genes are TRBV29-1 and TRBJ2-5; perhaps TRBD2 as D (6 bases). CDR3 size: 12 residues. The V end lost 6 bases, the J end lost 4 bases, and 12 bases lay between the germline ends. Germline values: CDR1 SQVTM, CDR2 ANQGSEA. CDR3 sequence: CSVRDSGETQYF. The CDR3 DNA is TGCAGCGTCCGGGACTCAGGAGAGACCCAGTACTTC.

The CDR3 sequence is CASSPGGFSPLHF. The CDR3 nucleotides are TGTGCCAGCAGCCCCGGGGGGTTCTCACCCCTCCACTTT. This chain joins TRBV14 and TRBJ1-6; possible D gene TRBD1, 5 bases. The CDR3 runs to 13 residues. With 4 bases removed from V and 10 bases from J, the gap between germline ends came to 11 bases. CDR1 is SGHDN and CDR2 is FVKESK in the germline V gene.

This sequence joins TRBV2 and TRBJ1-5; no definite D call. The CDR3 contains 15 residues. The germline V and J ends were trimmed by 5 bases and 1 base, with 12 bases remaining between them. The germline V gene encodes CDR1 SNHLY and CDR2 FYNNEI. CDR3 sequence reads: CASSWGKGSNQPQHF. The CDR3 DNA reads TGTGCCAGCAGTTGGGGAAAAGGGAGCAATCAGCCCCAGCATTTT.

The chain links TRBV5-4 to TRBJ2-5; the D is unclear. The J call may not be correct, given that the DNA end is closer to TRBJ2-7. Germline CDR1 SGHNT, CDR2 YYREEE (reference sequence). The CDR3 consists of 15 residues. In DNA form, the CDR3 reads TGTGCCAGCAGCCTAGACCCAAACCTAGCCTACGAGCAGTACTTC. This gives the protein CASSLDPNLAYEQYF.

This rearrangement joins TRBV5-5 to TRBJ1-2; D is unresolved. The V and J ends lost 0 bases and 2 bases respectively, with 8 bases between them. This CDR3 spans 14 amino acids. The germline gives CDR1 SGHKS, CDR2 YYEKEE (reference sequence). DNA for the CDR3: TGTGCCAGCAGCTTGGGTCCGGGAAACTATGGCTACACCTTC. It codes for CASSLGPGNYGYTF.

The chain uses TRBV2 and TRBJ2-7; D unclear. The length of the CDR3 is 15 residues. CDR1 and CDR2 from the germline V gene are SNHLY and FYNNEI. V was trimmed by 3 bases and J by 1 base, leaving 13 bases between them. CDR3 sequence reads: CASSDLGTGSYEQYF. The CDR3 bases are TGTGCCAGCAGTGATCTTGGAACTGGGTCCTACGAGCAGTACTTC.

The V call is TRBV5-6, the J call TRBJ2-2; D gene uncertain. This CDR3 has 15 amino acids. V was shortened by 3 bases and J by 4 bases, with 13 bases between the two germline ends. Germline-derived CDR1 and CDR2 are SGHDT and YYEEEE. CDR3 in amino acids: CASSWSGVVTGELFF. The CDR3 DNA is TGTGCCAGCAGCTGGTCTGGAGTTGTCACCGGGGAGCTGTTTTTT.

This chain joins TRBV2 and TRBJ1-3, with no clear D. The CDR3 contains 16 residues. The germline CDR1 and CDR2 sequences are SNHLY and FYNNEI. V was pared by 4 bases and J by 4 bases, with 17 bases between. Here the CDR3 DNA reads TGTGCCAGCAGTGCCCCCCGGGGTACGTCCGGAAACACCATATATTTT. It is translated as CASSAPRGTSGNTIYF.

This clone is a singleton in its sample. The rearrangement uses TRBV4-3 and TRBJ2-5; D ambiguous. Trimming removed 3 bases at V and 1 base at J, with 12 bases between. Germline-derived CDR1 and CDR2 are LGHNA and YSLEER. The CDR3 totals 15 residues. The CDR3 is CASSHWEGRQETQYF. The CDR3 DNA follows: TGCGCCAGCAGCCACTGGGAAGGTCGCCAAGAGACCCAGTACTTC.

This chain links TRBV9 with TRBJ2-4; the D gene is possibly TRBD2 (5 bases). Germline-derived CDR1 and CDR2 are SGDLS and YYNGEE. V was shortened by 4 bases and J by 6 bases, with 17 bases between the two germline ends. The CDR3 loop spans 15 amino acids. The CDR3, as DNA: TGTGCCAGCAGCTCCCTCCAAGCGAGCGGAAACATTCAGTACTTC. It specifies CASSSLQASGNIQYF.

The chain links TRBV9 to TRBJ1-2, with a weak D call TRBD1 (6 bases). Trimming took off 0 bases at V and 4 bases at J, with 13 bases between the two ends. CDR1 is SGDLS and CDR2 is YYNGEE in the germline V gene. The CDR3 is 15 residues long. The CDR3 reads CASSVGTGWVYGYTF. CDR3 nucleotide sequence: TGTGCCAGCAGCGTAGGAACAGGGTGGGTCTATGGCTACACCTTC.

The rearrangement joins TRBV5-1 to TRBJ2-1; D tentatively fits TRBD1 or TRBD2 (5 bases each). This CDR3 comprises 15 residues. The germline V gene encodes CDR1 SGHRS and CDR2 YFSETQ. The V and J ends lost 4 bases and 7 bases respectively, with 18 bases between them. CDR3 loop: CASSPSGTRRNEQFF. For the CDR3, the DNA is TGCGCCAGCAGCCCCTCGGGGACCAGGAGAAATGAGCAGTTCTTC.

The V call is TRBV10-3, the J call TRBJ2-3; 8 positions match TRBD2. The CDR3 runs 15 residues. Germline CDR1 is ENHRY and CDR2 is SYGVKD. With 6 bases clipped from V and 0 bases from J, the junction kept 5 bases outside the gene matches. CDR3 sequence: CAISGGVYSTDTQYF. The CDR3 nucleotides read TGTGCCATCAGCGGGGGGGTATATAGCACAGATACGCAGTATTTT.